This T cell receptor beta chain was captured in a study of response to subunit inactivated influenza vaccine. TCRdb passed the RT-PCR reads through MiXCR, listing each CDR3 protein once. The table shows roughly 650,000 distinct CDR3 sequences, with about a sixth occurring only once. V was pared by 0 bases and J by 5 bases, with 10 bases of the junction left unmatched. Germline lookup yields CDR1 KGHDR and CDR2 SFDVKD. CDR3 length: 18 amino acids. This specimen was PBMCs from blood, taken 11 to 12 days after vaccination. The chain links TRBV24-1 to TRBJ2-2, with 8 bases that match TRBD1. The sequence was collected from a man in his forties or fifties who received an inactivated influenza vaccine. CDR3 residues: CATSDLSRTGYDTGELFF. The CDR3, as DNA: TGTGCCACCAGTGATTTGTCCCGGACAGGGTACGATACCGGGGAGCTGTTTTTT.